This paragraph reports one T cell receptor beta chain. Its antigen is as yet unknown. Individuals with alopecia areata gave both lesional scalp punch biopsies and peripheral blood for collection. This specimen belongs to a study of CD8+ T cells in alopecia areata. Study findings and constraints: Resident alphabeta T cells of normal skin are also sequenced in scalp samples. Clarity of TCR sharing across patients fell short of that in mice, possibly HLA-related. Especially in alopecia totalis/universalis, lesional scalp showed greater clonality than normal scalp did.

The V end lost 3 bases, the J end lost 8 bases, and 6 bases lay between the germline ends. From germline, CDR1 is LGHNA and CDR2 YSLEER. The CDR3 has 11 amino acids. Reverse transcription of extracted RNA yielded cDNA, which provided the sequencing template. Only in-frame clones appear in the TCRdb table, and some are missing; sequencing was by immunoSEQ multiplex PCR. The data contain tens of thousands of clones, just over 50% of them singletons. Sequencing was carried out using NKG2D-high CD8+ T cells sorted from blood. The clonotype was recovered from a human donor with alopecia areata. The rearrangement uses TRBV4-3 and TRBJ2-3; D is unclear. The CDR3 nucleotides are TGCGCCAGCAGCCACCCTGGTACGCAGTATTTT. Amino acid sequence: CASSHPGTQYF.